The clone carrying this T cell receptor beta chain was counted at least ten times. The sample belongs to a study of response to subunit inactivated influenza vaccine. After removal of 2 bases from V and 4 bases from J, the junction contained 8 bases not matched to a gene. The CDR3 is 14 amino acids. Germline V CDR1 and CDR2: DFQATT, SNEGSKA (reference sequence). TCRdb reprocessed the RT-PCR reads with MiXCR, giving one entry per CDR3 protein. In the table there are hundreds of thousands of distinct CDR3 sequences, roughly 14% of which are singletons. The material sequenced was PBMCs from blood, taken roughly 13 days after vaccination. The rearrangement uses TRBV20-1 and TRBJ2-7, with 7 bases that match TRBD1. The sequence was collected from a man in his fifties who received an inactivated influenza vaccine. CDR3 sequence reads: CSARKTGTVYEQYF. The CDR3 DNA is TGCAGTGCTAGAAAAACCGGGACAGTTTACGAGCAGTACTTC.